This record concerns one T cell receptor (beta chain) sequence. The V gene's germline CDR1 is SGHRS and CDR2 YFSETQ. The CDR3 length is 14 residues. Trimming took 5 bases from V and 1 from J; bases not matched to a gene: 4. These data originate in a study of blood T cell repertoires in COVID-19. Study-wide context: The United States, Italy and Spain supplied acute and convalescent COVID-19 samples. Nucleic acid was either cDNA or gDNA, and it came from T cells, B-cell-depleted T cells, or PBMCs.

TCRdb's copy holds only in-frame clones and misses some; the assay was immunoSEQ multiplex PCR. Altogether more than 75,000 clones are present, about 88% being singletons, with the ten largest covering about 5%. Specimen: peripheral blood. The source of this sequence is a woman aged 80 or older with active COVID-19. The rearrangement uses TRBV5-1 and TRBJ2-3; 7 bases line up with TRBD1. CDR3 amino acids: CASSGDSGTDTQYF. The CDR3 DNA follows: TGCGCCAGCAGTGGGGACAGTGGCACAGATACGCAGTATTTT.